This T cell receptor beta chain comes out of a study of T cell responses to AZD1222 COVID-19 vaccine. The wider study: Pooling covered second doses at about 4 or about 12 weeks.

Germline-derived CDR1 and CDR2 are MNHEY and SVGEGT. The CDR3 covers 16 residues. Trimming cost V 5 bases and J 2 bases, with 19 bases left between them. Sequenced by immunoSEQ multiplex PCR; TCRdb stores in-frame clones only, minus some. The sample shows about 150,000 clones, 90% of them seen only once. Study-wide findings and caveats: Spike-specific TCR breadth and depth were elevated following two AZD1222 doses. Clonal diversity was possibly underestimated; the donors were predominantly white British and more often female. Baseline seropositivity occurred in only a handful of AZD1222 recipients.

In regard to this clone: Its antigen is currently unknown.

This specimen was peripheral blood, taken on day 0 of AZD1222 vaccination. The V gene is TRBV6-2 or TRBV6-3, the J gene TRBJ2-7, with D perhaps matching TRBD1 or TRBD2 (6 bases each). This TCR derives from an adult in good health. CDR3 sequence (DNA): TGTGCCAGCAGTAAGGGTCGGGGGCGAGGAACCTACGAGCAGTACTTC. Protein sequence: CASSKGRGRGTYEQYF.